This paragraph covers one T cell receptor beta chain sequence. What it recognizes is unknown. A 5'RACE reaction primed in the constant segment made cDNA libraries of TCR alpha and TCR beta, and these carried sample barcodes and UMIs. TCRdb ran MiXCR on the 5' RACE reads and lists one entry per CDR3 protein. This table holds 400,000 to 500,000 distinct CDR3 sequences, about a sixth found once. The data were taken from a study of T-cell memory formation after mild COVID-19. General study findings and limits: Day 15 to 85 contracting clones showed balanced CD4/CD8; day 15 to 37 expanders favored CD4+. Nothing showed for sure that second-wave clones peaking on day 37 were SARS-CoV-2 specific. Researchers report contracting CD4+ clones mostly in CM and EM, with CD8+ clones in EMRA.

The CDR3 runs to 14 residues. Germline values: CDR1 SGDLS, CDR2 YYNGEE. V lost 0 bases, J lost 5 bases, and 11 bases lay in between. The source material was PBMCs or a T cell subset sorted from them (not recorded which). V usage is TRBV9 and J usage is TRBJ1-2; no reliable D call. This clonotype originated in a young man who had mild COVID-19 (a few samples of this study predate the infection). Cell type and time point are not known. The CDR3 nucleotides are TGTGCCAGCAGCGTAGAGGGAGTGGGGTATGGCTACACCTTC. Protein product: CASSVEGVGYGYTF.